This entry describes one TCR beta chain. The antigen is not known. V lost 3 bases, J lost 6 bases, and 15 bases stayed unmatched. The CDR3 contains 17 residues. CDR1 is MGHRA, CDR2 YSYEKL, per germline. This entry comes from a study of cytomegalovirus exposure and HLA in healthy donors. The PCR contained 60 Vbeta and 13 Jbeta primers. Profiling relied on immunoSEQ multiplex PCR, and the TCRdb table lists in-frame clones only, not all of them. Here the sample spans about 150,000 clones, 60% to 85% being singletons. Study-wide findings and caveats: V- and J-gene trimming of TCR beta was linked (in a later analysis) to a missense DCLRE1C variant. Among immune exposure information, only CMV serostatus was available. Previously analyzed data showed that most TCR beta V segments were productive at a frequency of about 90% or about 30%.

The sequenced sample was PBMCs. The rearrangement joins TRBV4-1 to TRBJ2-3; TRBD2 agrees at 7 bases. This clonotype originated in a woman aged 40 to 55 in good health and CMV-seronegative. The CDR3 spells CASSHGTGLPSVDTQYF. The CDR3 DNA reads TGCGCCAGCAGCCATGGTACGGGACTACCCTCGGTCGATACGCAGTATTTT.